Here is one T cell receptor beta chain with its context. Its antigen is still unknown. No much larger clone is present one base from it, and per-base qualities are unavailable. This record belongs to a study of shared clonotypes between healthy human individuals (dated by TCRdb to the early 2020s). As for the study more broadly: The cohort comprised a couple of women and a few men aged 18 to 49 years. For each donor, CD4 naive and CD4 memory were each given three plates, CD8 naive was given two plates, and CD8 memory was given one plate. To estimate repertoire size and how much clonotypes are shared between individuals, the study performed deep sequencing of blood TCR repertoires from roughly five healthy adults. Libraries were prepared and TCR repertoires were sequenced by different laboratories using diverse techniques, in order to increase sequencing depth and limit assay-specific biases. Between about 0.85 and 8.9 billion PBMCs per donor were obtained by leukapheresis. General findings and caveats noted by the study authors: Even with the large sequencing depth, rarefaction of the sorted-subset datasets indicated that sequencing was incomplete. Larger estimated clonotype richness was generally found for naive subsets than for memory subsets. Only blood was sampled, and tissue TCR repertoires likely differ from those in blood. The small number of donors limited the genetic and exposure-history diversity represented. Pairwise subsampling led to the expectation that sequencing depth would affect the degree of clonotype sharing among donors. Sharing across four donors was observed for about 4.8% of naive CD4, over 3% of naive CD8, about 2.5% of memory CD4, and roughly 0.4% of memory CD8 clonotypes. Clonotypes shared by all four sorted-subset donors showed higher generation probabilities than non-shared clonotypes.

For the CD8 naive samples, CD45RO-negative cells were positively selected for CCR7, yielding a CD45RA+CCR7+ population from which TemRA cells were excluded. Donors were healthy HIV-negative adults with no recently reported acute infections or vaccinations. Every donor was a Caucasian adult residing in Nashville, Tennessee, USA. Blood was collected by leukapheresis, and PBMCs were isolated by Ficoll-Histopaque density gradient centrifugation and then cryopreserved in liquid nitrogen vapor phase. Analytical flow cytometry was used to check the purity and quantity of each magnetically sorted T cell population. From each sorted fraction, genomic DNA was isolated and quantified by UV absorbance on a Nanodrop 2000c. The germline V gene supplies CDR1 MGHRA and CDR2 YSYEKL. The germline V and J ends show losses of 1 base and 0 bases respectively, and no gene match explains 6 bases of the junction. Reading from cysteine to phenylalanine, the CDR3 counts 17 amino acids. Kept here is only the CDR3 DNA, which spans 51 bases and is read in frame from base 1.

TCR CDR3 regions were amplified from genomic DNA by multiplex PCR using the deep immunoSEQ assay. Extracted genomic DNA from each cell subset was distributed evenly across all wells of several immunoSEQ 96-well plates, and each plate was treated as a replicate. For sorted subsets, each replicate PCR was loaded with roughly 200 ng genomic DNA, equivalent to 25,000 to 35,000 T cell genomes. The purified libraries were quantified using a Qubit 3.0 fluorometer, sized with a Bioanalyzer 2100, and then quantified again using the KAPA Library Quantification kit. A separate single-read 150-cycle Illumina NextSeq 550 flow cell was used to sequence each immunoSEQ 96-well plate. On the study's bioinformatics: Because only junctional sequences without quality scores were contained in the immunoSEQ output, filtering matching that applied to full-length reads could not be performed. Sequences were annotated with PyIR, a Python wrapper for IgBLAST v1.9, and V/J genes and CDR3 were assigned using IMGT germline references. Any read was removed if the V/J assignment was weak (E-value above 1e-6), the CDR3 was missing, or the read contained stop codons, out-of-frame junctions, or ambiguous translated residues. V3J clonotypes were defined by identical inferred V gene, J gene, and CDR3 amino acid sequence. Percentage overlap between repertoires was computed as shared unique clonotypes divided by the size of the smaller repertoire. RTK rarefaction, the Chao1 estimator, and Recon v2.1 estimates of unobserved clonotypes were used to assess repertoire richness. Generation probabilities for all TCRbeta clonotypes obtained by the gDNA method from several donors were computed using OLGA. TCRdb retrieved this table from immuneACCESS and kept in-frame rearrangements only. Not all clones are present; in checked studies, unresolved V genes account for under half, and no reason is known for the remainder. V, J and clone size reflect that table, while D and trimming were determined from the DNA. This sample comprises 800,000 to 950,000 clones, about 96% of them detected only once. The top ten constitute less than 0.25% of the sample.

Source material: naive CD8+ T cells sorted from blood. Read against the paper, the sample's cell subset or site label means: CD45RA+CCR7+. The sequence links TRBV4-1 to TRBJ2-1, with 7 junctional bases fitting TRBD1. This receptor was taken from a man aged 30 to 39 in good health. The CDR3 sequence is CASSQGAGTDSYNEQFF. The DNA sequence is as follows: TGCGCCAGCAGCCAAGGGGCCGGGACAGACTCCTACAATGAGCAGTTCTTC.